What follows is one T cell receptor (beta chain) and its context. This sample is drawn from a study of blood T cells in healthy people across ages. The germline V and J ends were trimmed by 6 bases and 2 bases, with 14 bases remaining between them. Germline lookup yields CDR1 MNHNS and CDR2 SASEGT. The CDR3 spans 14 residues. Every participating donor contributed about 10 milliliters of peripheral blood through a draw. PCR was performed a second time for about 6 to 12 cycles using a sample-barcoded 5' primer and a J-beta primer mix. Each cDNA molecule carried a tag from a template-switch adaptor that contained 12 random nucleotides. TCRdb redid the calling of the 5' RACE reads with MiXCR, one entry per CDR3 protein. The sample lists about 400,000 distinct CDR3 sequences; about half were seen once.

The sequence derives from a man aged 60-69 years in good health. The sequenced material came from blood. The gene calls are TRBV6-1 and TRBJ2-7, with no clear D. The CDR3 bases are TGTGCCAGCAGAGAGACCCTGACAACCTACGAGCAGTACTTC. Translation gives CASRETLTTYEQYF.